Each of the 9 T cell receptor beta chains below was sequenced from the same sample in a study of shared clonotypes between healthy human individuals. Here immunoSEQ multiplex PCR was the method, and the copy in TCRdb shows in-frame clones only, minus some. The sample yields some 700,000 clones, about nine tenths seen once. The sequenced sample was memory CD8+ T cells from PBMCs. Regarding subset: CD45RO+ cells pooled with CCR7-negative TemRA cells. Every receptor here comes from a man younger than 35 in good health. Some clones in this sample may be carry-over from other donors' samples.

Only one count was recorded for this clone. V is TRBV28 and J is TRBJ1-2; D unclear. Trimming took 4 bases from V and 7 from J, leaving 7 bases between them. Germline assignment: CDR1 MDHEN and CDR2 SYDVKM. The CDR3 has 11 amino acids. The CDR3 sequence is CASSSRGGYTF. The CDR3 bases are TGTGCCAGCAGTTCCCGGGGTGGCTACACCTTC.

V usage is TRBV28 and J usage is TRBJ2-6; 8 bases are a match to TRBD1. Germline CDR1 MDHEN, CDR2 SYDVKM. This CDR3 has 16 residues. Trimming removed 4 bases from V and 6 bases from J; junction bases left unmatched: 8. CDR3 sequence: CASSSGQVGLANVLTF. DNA for the CDR3: TGTGCCAGCAGTTCGGGACAGGTGGGCCTGGCCAACGTCCTGACTTTC.

The chain's CDR3 is CASSGLAGPYEQYF. Written as DNA, the CDR3 is TGTGCCAGTAGTGGCCTAGCGGGACCCTACGAGCAGTACTTC. V gene TRBV19 combines with J gene TRBJ2-7; 9 positions match TRBD2. The V gene's germline CDR1 is LNHDA and CDR2 SQIVND (reference sequence). The CDR3 loop spans 14 amino acids. V gave up 5 bases and J gave up 2 bases; unmatched junction bases: 4.

This chain links TRBV28 with TRBJ2-7, with TRBD2 matching over 9 bases. CDR1 is MDHEN, CDR2 SYDVKM, per germline. CDR3 length: 15 amino acids. J was trimmed by 0 bases and V by 5 bases; bases with no gene match: 5. In nucleotides, the CDR3 is TGTGCCAGCAGTCCTAGCGGGATTCCCTCCTACGAGCAGTACTTC. This encodes CASSPSGIPSYEQYF.

The chain is built from TRBV4-1 and TRBJ2-5, with D tentatively TRBD1 (6 bases). The CDR3 is 16 residues long. Trimming removed 1 base at V and 5 bases at J, with 17 bases between. The germline CDR1 and CDR2 sequences are MGHRA and YSYEKL. The CDR3 sequence: CASSQGIRTAGETQYF. The CDR3 DNA follows: TGCGCCAGCAGCCAAGGAATCCGGACAGCCGGCGAGACCCAGTACTTC.

The V and J genes are TRBV11-2 and TRBJ2-1; D is perhaps TRBD2 (6 bases). This CDR3 comprises 12 residues. Trimming took off 6 bases at V and 8 bases at J, with 11 bases between the two ends. Germline CDR1 and CDR2: SGHAT and FQNNGV. In DNA form, the CDR3 reads TGTGCCAGCAGGGGCGGGGCCCATGAGCAGTTCTTC. This encodes CASRGGAHEQFF.

CDR3 region: CASSPGDTRSGAFF. The DNA of the CDR3 is TGTGCCAGCAGCCCCGGTGACACCCGATCGGGAGCTTTCTTT. The chain joins TRBV2 to TRBJ1-1; D remains ambiguous. V lost 6 bases and J 10 bases, leaving 21 bases between the germline ends. The CDR3 contains 14 residues. The V gene's germline CDR1 is SNHLY and CDR2 FYNNEI.

The CDR3 protein is CASSQGASGTYEQYF. As DNA, the CDR3 is TGCGCCAGCAGCCAAGGAGCTAGCGGGACCTACGAGCAGTACTTC. V is TRBV4-1 and J is TRBJ2-7; TRBD2 agrees at 9 bases. J lost 2 bases, V lost 1 base, and 3 bases had no gene match. The CDR3 is made up of 15 amino acids. The germline gives CDR1 MGHRA, CDR2 YSYEKL.

The chain employs TRBV7-3 and TRBJ2-1, with 10 bases matching TRBD2. V gave up 7 bases and J gave up 0 bases; unmatched junction bases: 18. Germline V gene data show CDR1 as SGHTA and CDR2 as FQGTGA. The CDR3 is 20 residues long. CDR3 bases: TGTGCCAGCACCGCTGTCCCCACTAGCGGGATCCCAAGCTCCTACAATGAGCAGTTCTTC. Its protein product is CASTAVPTSGIPSSYNEQFF.